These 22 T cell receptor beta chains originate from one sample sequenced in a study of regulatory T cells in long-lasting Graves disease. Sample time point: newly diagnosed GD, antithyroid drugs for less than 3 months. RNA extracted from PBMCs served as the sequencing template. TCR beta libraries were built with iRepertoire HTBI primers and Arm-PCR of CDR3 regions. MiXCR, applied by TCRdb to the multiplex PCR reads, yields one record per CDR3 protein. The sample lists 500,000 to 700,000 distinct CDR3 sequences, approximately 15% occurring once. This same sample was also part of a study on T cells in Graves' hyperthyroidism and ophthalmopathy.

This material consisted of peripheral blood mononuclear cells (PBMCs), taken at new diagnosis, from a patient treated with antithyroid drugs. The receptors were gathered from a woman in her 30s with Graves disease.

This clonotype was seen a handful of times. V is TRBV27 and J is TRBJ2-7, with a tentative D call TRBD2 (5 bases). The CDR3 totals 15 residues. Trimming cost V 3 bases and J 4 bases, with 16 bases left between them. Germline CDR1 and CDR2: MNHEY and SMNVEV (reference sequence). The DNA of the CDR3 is TGTGCCAGCAGTTTTGTGGCAAGCGGCGTATACGAGCAGTACTTC. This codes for CASSFVASGVYEQYF.

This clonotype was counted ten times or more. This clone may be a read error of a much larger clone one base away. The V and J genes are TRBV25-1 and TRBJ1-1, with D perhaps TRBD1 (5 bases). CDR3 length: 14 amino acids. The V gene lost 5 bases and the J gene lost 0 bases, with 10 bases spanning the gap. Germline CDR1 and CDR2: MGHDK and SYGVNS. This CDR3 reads CASSPGPMNTEAFF. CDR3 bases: TGTGCCAGCAGTCCGGGACCGATGAACACTGAAGCTTTCTTT.

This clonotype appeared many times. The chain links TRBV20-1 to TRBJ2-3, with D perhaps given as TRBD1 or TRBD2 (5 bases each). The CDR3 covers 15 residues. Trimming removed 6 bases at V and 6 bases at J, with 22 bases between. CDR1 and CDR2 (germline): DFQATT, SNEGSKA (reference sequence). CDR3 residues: CSAKEGMGDSDTQYF. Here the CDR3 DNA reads TGCAGTGCAAAAGAGGGGATGGGAGACTCGGATACGCAGTATTTT.

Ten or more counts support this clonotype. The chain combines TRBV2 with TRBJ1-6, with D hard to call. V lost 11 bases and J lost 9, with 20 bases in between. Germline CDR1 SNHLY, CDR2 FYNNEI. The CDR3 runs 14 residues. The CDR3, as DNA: TGTGCCGGTACGGGAACAGTCCCCAGTTCACCCCTCCACTTT. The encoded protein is CAGTGTVPSSPLHF.

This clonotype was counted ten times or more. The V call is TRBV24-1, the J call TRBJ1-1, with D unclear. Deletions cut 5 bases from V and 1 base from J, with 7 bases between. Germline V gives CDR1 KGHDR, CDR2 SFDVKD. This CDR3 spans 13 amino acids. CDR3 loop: CATSGRANTEAFF. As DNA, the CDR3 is TGTGCCACCAGTGGGCGAGCGAACACTGAAGCTTTCTTT.

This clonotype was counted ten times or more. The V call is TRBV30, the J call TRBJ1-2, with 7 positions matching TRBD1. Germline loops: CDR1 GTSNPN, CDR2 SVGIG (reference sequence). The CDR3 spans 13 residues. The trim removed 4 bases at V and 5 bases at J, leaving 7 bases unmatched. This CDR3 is CAWNSGGRYGYTF. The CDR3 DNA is TGTGCCTGGAACTCAGGGGGACGATATGGCTACACCTTC.

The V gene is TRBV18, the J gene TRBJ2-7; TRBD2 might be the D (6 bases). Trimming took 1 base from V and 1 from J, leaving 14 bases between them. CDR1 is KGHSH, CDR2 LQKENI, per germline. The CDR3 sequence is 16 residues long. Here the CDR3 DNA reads TGTGCCAGCTCACCACGGCTAGCGTTTGGATCCTACGAGCAGTACTTC. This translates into CASSPRLAFGSYEQYF. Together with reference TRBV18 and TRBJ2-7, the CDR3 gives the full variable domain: NAGVMQNPRHLVRRRGQEARLRCSPMKGHSHVYWYRQLPEEGLKFMVYLQKENIIDESGMPKERFSAEFPKEGPSILRIQQVVRGDSAAYFCASSPRLAFGSYEQYFGPGTRLTVT.

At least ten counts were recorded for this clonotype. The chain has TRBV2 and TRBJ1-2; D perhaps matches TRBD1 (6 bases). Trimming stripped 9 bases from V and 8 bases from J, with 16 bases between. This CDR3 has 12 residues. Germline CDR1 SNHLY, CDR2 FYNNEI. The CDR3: CASRTGFDGYTF. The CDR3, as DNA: TGTGCCAGTAGAACAGGGTTCGACGGCTACACCTTC.

In nucleotides, the CDR3 is TGCAGTGCTAGAGATTTAGGACTCAACACAGATACGCAGTATTTT. Amino acids: CSARDLGLNTDTQYF. V and J are TRBV20-1 and TRBJ2-3, with D possibly TRBD2 on 5 matching bases. This CDR3 spans 15 amino acids. V lost 0 bases and J 2 bases, leaving 12 bases between the germline ends. The germline CDR1 and CDR2 sequences are DFQATT and SNEGSKA (reference sequence).

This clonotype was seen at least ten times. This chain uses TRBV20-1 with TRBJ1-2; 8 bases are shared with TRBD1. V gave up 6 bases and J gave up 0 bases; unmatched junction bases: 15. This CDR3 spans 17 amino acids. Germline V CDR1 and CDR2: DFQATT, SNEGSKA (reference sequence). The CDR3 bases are TGCAGTGCCCCGCTCGGACAGGGTCGGCGGGCTAACTATGGCTACACCTTC. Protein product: CSAPLGQGRRANYGYTF.

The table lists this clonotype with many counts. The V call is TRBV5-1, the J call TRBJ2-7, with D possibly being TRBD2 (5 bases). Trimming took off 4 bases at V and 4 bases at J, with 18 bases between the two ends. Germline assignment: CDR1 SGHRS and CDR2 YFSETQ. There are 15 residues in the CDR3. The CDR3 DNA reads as TGCGCCAGCAGCGTGGACTCATCCTCCCTATACGAGCAGTACTTC. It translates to CASSVDSSSLYEQYF.

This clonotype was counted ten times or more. CDR3 in DNA: TGTGCCAGCAGCCAAATCCGGGGGTTTGATGAAGCTTTCTTT. Protein product: CASSQIRGFDEAFF. The V gene is TRBV14, the J gene TRBJ1-1; the D gene is possibly TRBD1 (5 bases). The germline CDR1 and CDR2 sequences are SGHDN and FVKESK. Trimming removed 2 bases from V and 7 bases from J, with 14 bases in between. There are 14 residues in the CDR3.

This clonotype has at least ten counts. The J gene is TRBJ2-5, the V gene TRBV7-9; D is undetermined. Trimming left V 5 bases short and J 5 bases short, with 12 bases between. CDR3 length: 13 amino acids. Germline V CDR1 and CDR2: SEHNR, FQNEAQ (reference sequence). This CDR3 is CASSTGTQETQYF. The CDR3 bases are TGTGCCAGCAGCACCGGCACGCAGGAGACCCAGTACTTC.

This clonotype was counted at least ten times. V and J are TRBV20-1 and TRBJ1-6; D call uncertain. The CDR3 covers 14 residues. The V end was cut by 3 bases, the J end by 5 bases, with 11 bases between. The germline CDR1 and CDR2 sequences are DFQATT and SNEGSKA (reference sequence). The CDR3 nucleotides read TGCAGTGCTAGCTGGGGAATGGATAATTCACCCCTCCACTTT. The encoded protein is CSASWGMDNSPLHF.

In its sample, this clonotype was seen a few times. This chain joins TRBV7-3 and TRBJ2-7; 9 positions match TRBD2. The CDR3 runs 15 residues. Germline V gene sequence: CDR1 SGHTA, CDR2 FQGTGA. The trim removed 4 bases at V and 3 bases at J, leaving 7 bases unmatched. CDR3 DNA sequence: TGTGCCAGCAGCTCTACGGGGACTAGCATCTACGAGCAGTACTTC. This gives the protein CASSSTGTSIYEQYF. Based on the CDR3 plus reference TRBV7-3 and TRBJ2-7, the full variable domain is GAGVSQTPSNKVTEKGKYVELRCDPISGHTALYWYRQSLGQGPEFLIYFQGTGAADDSGLPNDRFFAVRPEGSVSTLKIQRTERGDSAVYLCASSSTGTSIYEQYFGPGTRLTVT.

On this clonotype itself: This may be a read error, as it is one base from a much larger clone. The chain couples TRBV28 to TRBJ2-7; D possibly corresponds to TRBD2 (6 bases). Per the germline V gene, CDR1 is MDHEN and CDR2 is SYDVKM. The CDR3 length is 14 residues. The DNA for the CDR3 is TGTGCCAGCAGCGAGGGCGGGGACTCCTACGAGCGGTACTTC. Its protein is CASSEGGDSYERYF. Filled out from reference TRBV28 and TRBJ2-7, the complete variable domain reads DVKVTQSSRYLVKRTGEKVFLECVQDMDHENMFWYRQDPGLGLRLIYFSYDVKMKEKGDIPEGYSVSREKKERFSLILESASTNQTSMYLCASSEGGDSYERYFGPGTRLTVT.

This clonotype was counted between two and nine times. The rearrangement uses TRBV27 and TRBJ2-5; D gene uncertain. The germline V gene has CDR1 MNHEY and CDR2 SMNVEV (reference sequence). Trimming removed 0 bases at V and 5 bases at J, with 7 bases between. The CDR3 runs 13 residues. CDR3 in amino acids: CASSLSSAETQYF. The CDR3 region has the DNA TGTGCCAGCAGTTTATCTTCTGCGGAGACCCAGTACTTC.

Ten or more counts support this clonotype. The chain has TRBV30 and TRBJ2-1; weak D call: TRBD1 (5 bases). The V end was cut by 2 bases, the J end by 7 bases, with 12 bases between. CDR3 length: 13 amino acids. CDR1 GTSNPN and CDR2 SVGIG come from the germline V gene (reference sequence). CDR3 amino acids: CAWSKPGKNEQFF. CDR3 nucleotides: TGTGCCTGGAGTAAGCCAGGGAAGAATGAGCAGTTCTTC.

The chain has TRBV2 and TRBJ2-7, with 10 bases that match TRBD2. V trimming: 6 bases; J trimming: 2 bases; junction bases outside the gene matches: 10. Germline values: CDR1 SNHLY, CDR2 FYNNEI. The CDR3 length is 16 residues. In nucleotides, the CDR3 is TGTGCCAGCAGCGCCTTCCAAGCGGGAGGGCCCTACGAGCAGTACTTC. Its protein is CASSAFQAGGPYEQYF.

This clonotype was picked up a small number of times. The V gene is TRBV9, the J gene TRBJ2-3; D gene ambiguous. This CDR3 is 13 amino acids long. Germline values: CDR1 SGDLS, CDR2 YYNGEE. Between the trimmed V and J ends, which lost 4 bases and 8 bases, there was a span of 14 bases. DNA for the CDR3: TGTGCCAGCAGCTCCCTTGGCCCCGGTACGCAGTATTTT. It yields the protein CASSSLGPGTQYF.

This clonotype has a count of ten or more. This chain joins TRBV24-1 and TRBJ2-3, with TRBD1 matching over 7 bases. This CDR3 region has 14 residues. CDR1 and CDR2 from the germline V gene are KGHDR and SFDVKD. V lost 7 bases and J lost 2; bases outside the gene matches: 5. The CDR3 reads CATRKGQNTDTQYF. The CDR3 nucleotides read TGTGCCACCAGGAAGGGACAGAACACAGATACGCAGTATTTT.

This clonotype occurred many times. CDR3 nucleotides: TGTGCCAGCAGCCAAGTAGGCCTTCGAGAGACCCAGTACTTC. Translating it yields CASSQVGLRETQYF. V is TRBV3-1 and J is TRBJ2-5; D is uncertain. Germline CDR1 LGHDT, CDR2 YNNKEL (reference sequence). The V and J ends lost 1 base and 4 bases respectively, with 10 bases between them. CDR3 length: 14 residues.